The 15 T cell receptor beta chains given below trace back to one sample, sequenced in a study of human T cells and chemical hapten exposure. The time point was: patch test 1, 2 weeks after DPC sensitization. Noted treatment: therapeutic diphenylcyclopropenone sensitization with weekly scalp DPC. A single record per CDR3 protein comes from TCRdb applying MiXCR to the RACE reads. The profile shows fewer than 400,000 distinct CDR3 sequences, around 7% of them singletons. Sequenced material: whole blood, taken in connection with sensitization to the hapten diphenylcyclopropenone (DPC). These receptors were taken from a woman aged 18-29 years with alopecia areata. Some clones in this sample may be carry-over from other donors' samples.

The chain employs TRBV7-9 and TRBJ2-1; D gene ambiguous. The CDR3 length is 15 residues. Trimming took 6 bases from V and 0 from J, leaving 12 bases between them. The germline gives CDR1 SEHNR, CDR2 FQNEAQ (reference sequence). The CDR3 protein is CASSNTVRSYNEQFF. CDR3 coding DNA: TGTGCCAGCAGTAATACAGTCCGCTCCTACAATGAGCAGTTCTTC. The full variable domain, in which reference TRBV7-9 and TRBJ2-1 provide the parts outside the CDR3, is DTGVSQNPRHKITKRGQNVTFRCDPISEHNRLYWYRQTLGQGPEFLTYFQNEAQLEKSRLLSDRFSAERPKGSFSTLEIQRTEQGDSAMYLCASSNTVRSYNEQFFGPGTRLTVL.

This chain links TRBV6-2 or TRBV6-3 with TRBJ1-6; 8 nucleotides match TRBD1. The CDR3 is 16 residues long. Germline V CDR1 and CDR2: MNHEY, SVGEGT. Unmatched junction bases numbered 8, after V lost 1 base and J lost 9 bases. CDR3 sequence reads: CASSYFGQGQSSPLHF. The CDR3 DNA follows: TGTGCCAGCAGTTACTTCGGACAGGGACAGAGTTCACCCCTCCACTTT.

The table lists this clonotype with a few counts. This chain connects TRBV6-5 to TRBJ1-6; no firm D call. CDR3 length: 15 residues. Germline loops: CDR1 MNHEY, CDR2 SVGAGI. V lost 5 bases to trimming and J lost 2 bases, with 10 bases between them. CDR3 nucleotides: TGTGCCAGCAGTCCGGAGAGCCCCTATAATTCACCCCTCCACTTT. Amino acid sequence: CASSPESPYNSPLHF.

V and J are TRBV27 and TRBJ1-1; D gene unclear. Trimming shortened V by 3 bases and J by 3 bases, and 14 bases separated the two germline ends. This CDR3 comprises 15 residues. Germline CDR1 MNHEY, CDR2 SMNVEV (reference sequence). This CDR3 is CASSLVRESDTEAFF. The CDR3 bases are TGTGCCAGCAGTTTGGTCCGGGAATCCGACACTGAAGCTTTCTTT.

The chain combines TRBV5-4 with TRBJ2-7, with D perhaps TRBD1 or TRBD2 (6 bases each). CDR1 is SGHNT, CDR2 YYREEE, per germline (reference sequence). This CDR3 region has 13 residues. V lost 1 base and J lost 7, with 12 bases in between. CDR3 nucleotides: TGTGCCAGCAGCTTGAGGGGGGCCCGGGAGCAGTACTTC. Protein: CASSLRGAREQYF.

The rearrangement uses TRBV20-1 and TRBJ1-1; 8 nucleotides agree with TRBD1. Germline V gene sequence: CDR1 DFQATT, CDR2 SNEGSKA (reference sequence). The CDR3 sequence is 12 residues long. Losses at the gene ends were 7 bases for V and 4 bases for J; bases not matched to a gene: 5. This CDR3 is CSVSTGATEAFF. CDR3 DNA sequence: TGCAGTGTATCGACAGGGGCCACTGAAGCTTTCTTT.

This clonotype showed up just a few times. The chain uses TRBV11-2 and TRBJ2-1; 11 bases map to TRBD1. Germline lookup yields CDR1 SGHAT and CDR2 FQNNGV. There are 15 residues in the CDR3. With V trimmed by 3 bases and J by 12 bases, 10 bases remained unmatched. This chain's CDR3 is CASSFNSGQGARQFF. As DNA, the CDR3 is TGTGCCAGCAGCTTCAACTCCGGACAGGGGGCGAGGCAGTTCTTC.

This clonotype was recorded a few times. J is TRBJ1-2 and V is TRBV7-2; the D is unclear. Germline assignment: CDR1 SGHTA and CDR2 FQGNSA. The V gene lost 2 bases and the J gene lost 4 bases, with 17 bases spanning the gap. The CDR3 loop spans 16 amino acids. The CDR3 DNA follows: TGTGCCAGCAGCTTAATCCGGCTCGCCCCAATCTATGGCTACACCTTC. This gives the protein CASSLIRLAPIYGYTF.

The CDR3 loop is CASSQEETGGFPDTQYF. CDR3 nucleotide sequence: TGCGCCAGCAGCCAAGAGGAGACAGGGGGCTTTCCAGATACGCAGTATTTT. V is TRBV4-3 and J is TRBJ2-3; the match to TRBD1 covers 10 bases. Germline V gene data show CDR1 as LGHNA and CDR2 as YSLEER. The CDR3 is 17 amino acids. V lost 0 bases and J lost 4; bases outside the gene matches: 7.

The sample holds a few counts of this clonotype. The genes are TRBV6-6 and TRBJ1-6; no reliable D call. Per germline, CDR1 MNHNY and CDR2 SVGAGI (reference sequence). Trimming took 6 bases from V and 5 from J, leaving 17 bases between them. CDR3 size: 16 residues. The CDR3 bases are TGTGCCAGCAGAACGGAGATCCACCCCGATAATTCACCCCTCCACTTT. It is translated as CASRTEIHPDNSPLHF.

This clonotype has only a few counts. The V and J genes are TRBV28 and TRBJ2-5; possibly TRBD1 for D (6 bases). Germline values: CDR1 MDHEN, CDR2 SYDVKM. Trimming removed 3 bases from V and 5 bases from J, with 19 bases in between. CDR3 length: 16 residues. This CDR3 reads CASSFLVTGKGETQYF. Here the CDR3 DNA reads TGTGCCAGCAGTTTCTTGGTTACAGGGAAGGGGGAGACCCAGTACTTC.

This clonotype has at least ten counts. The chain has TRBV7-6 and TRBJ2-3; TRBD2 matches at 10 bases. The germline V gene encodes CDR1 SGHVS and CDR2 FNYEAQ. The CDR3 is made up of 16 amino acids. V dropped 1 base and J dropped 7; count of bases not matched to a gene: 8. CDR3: CASSLESSGGPNTQYF. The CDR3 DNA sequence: TGTGCCAGCAGCTTAGAATCTAGCGGGGGTCCCAATACGCAGTATTTT. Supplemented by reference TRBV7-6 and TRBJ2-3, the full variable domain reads GAGVSQSPRYKVTKRGQDVALRCDPISGHVSLYWYRQALGQGPEFLTYFNYEAQQDKSGLPNDRFSAERPEGSISTLTIQRTEQRDSAMYRCASSLESSGGPNTQYFGPGTRLTVL.

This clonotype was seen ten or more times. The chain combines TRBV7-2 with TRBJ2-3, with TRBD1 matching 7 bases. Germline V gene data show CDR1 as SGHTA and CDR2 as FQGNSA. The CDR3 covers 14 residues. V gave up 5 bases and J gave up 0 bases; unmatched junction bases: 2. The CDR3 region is CASSLGQSTDTQYF. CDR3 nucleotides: TGTGCCAGCAGCCTGGGACAGAGCACAGATACGCAGTATTTT. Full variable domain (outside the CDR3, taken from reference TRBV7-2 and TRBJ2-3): GAGVSQSPSNKVTEKGKDVELRCDPISGHTALYWYRQSLGQGLEFLIYFQGNSAPDKSGLPSDRFSAERTGGSVSTLTIQRTQQEDSAVYLCASSLGQSTDTQYFGPGTRLTVL.

The CDR3 DNA reads TGTGCCAGCAGCTTGATGGGGGCCCACTCGGATACGCAGTATTTT. Amino acid sequence: CASSLMGAHSDTQYF. The rearrangement uses TRBV7-3 and TRBJ2-3; maybe TRBD1 (6 bases). There are 15 residues in the CDR3. The germline V gene has CDR1 SGHTA and CDR2 FQGTGA. The ends were cut back, 3 bases at V and 6 bases at J, with 16 bases in the middle.

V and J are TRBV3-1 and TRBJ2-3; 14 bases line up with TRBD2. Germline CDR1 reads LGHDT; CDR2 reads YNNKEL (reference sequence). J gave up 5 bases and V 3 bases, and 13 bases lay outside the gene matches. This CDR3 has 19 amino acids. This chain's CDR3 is CASSHLLPTSGGAQDTQYF. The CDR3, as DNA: TGTGCCAGCAGCCATCTCCTACCGACTAGCGGGGGGGCTCAAGATACGCAGTATTTT.